This entry lists 15 T cell receptor beta chains sequenced from one sample in a study of breast tumors, draining lymph nodes, adjacent tissues. The lymph nodes were axillary draining lymph nodes from breast cancer patients. Via MiXCR, TCRdb re-called the multiplex PCR reads, giving one row per CDR3 protein. Here the sample spans approximately 130,000 distinct CDR3 sequences, 21% being singletons. Sequenced material: axillary lymph node tissue. These receptors were taken from a female donor with breast cancer. Some clones in this sample may be carry-over from other donors' samples.

This clonotype has ten or more counts. The chain couples TRBV14 to TRBJ2-5; D is possibly TRBD1 (6 bases). This CDR3 is built from 15 residues. V lost 0 bases, J lost 2 bases, and 10 bases lay in between. From germline, CDR1 is SGHDN and CDR2 FVKESK. This chain's CDR3 is CASSQDPGTQETQYF. The DNA for the CDR3 is TGTGCCAGCAGCCAAGACCCCGGGACACAAGAGACCCAGTACTTC.

The chain joins TRBV7-9 to TRBJ1-5; D perhaps matches TRBD1 (5 bases). Trimming took off 5 bases at V and 2 bases at J, with 10 bases between the two ends. This CDR3 comprises 14 residues. Looked up from germline, CDR1 is SEHNR and CDR2 is FQNEAQ (reference sequence). CDR3 DNA: TGTGCCAGCAGCGTCTTGGGGGGCAATCAGCCCCAGCATTTT. Translated, it gives CASSVLGGNQPQHF.

The table lists this clonotype with many counts. As DNA, the CDR3 is TGTGCCAGCTCACTTGGGACAGGACCCGGCTACACCTTC. Translating gives CASSLGTGPGYTF. The chain joins TRBV18 to TRBJ1-2; TRBD1 matches 8 bases. Trimming removed 4 bases from V and 8 bases from J; junction bases left unmatched: 6. In germline, CDR1 is KGHSH, CDR2 LQKENI. The CDR3 sequence is 13 residues long.

This clonotype was observed at least ten times. The gene calls are TRBV27 and TRBJ2-3; 8 bases line up with TRBD1. J lost 10 bases, V lost 4 bases, and 7 bases had no gene match. The CDR3 is made up of 13 amino acids. Germline loops: CDR1 MNHEY, CDR2 SMNVEV (reference sequence). CDR3 residues: CASSSTWTGPQYF. CDR3 DNA: TGTGCCAGCAGTTCTACCTGGACAGGGCCGCAGTATTTT.

In regard to this clonotype: Being one base from a much bigger clone, this may be a read error. The chain links TRBV20-1 to TRBJ2-5, with TRBD1 as a possible D gene (6 bases). V was shortened by 2 bases and J by 1 base, with 8 bases between the two germline ends. Looked up from germline, CDR1 is DFQATT and CDR2 is SNEGSKA (reference sequence). CDR3 length: 13 amino acids. The CDR3 spells CSARRQAQETQYF. CDR3 coding DNA: TGCAGTGCTAGAAGACAGGCCCAAGAGACCCAGTACTTC.

This clonotype appeared once. Relative to the germline gene, one junction end is altered; a read error may explain this. The V and J genes are TRBV11-1 and TRBJ2-1; 8 bases align to TRBD2. Germline V gene data show CDR1 as SGHAT and CDR2 as FQDESV (reference sequence). The CDR3 is 13 residues long. In DNA, the CDR3 is TGTGCCAGCAGCCAGACTAGCGCAAGTACACAGTCCTTC. Translating gives CASSQTSASTQSF.

The sample holds many counts of this clonotype. CDR3 nucleotides: TGCAGCGTTGAACAGGGATTTGGGGAGCAGTACTTC. This gives the protein CSVEQGFGEQYF. The chain is built from TRBV29-1 and TRBJ2-7; D possibly corresponds to TRBD1 (5 bases). Germline CDR1 is SQVTM and CDR2 is ANQGSEA. Deletions cut 2 bases from V and 7 bases from J, with 12 bases between. The length of the CDR3 is 12 residues.

This clonotype showed up many times. This chain connects TRBV6-1 to TRBJ1-2; D gene uncertain. V lost 4 bases, J lost 3 bases, and 15 bases lay in between. Per the germline V gene, CDR1 is MNHNS and CDR2 is SASEGT. The CDR3 consists of 15 residues. The CDR3 here is CASSGRRTAHYGYTF. In nucleotides, the CDR3 is TGTGCCAGCAGTGGCAGGCGGACCGCACACTATGGCTACACCTTC.

This clonotype came up many times. The chain combines TRBV5-1 with TRBJ2-1; unclear D gene. V was trimmed by 6 bases and J by 3 bases, leaving 7 bases between them. The CDR3 length is 12 residues. The germline gives CDR1 SGHRS, CDR2 YFSETQ. The CDR3 nucleotides are TGCGCCAGCACGGAGAACTACAATGAGCAGTTCTTC. Amino acid sequence: CASTENYNEQFF.

This clonotype was picked up many times. This chain connects TRBV7-8 to TRBJ2-7; no firm D call. The CDR3 is made up of 13 amino acids. Trimming shortened V by 5 bases and J by 3 bases, and 11 bases separated the two germline ends. The germline gives CDR1 SGHVS, CDR2 FQNEAQ. CDR3 sequence reads: CASSPLPRYEQYF. The CDR3 DNA sequence: TGTGCCAGCAGCCCTCTTCCCCGCTACGAGCAGTACTTC. The full variable domain, completed using reference TRBV7-8 and TRBJ2-7, is GAGVSQSPRYKVAKRGQDVALRCDPISGHVSLFWYQQALGQGPEFLTYFQNEAQLDKSGLPSDRFFAERPEGSVSTLKIQRTQQEDSAVYLCASSPLPRYEQYFGPGTRLTVT.

This clonotype has at least ten counts. The rearrangement joins TRBV20-1 to TRBJ2-7, with 7 nucleotides matching TRBD2. CDR1 and CDR2 (germline): DFQATT, SNEGSKA (reference sequence). J was trimmed by 6 bases and V by 2 bases; bases with no gene match: 13. The CDR3 runs 15 residues. DNA of the CDR3: TGCAGTGCTAGAACCCCCCTAGCGGCAATGGGCGAGCAGTACTTC. Amino acid sequence: CSARTPLAAMGEQYF.

This clonotype appeared a single time. A much larger clone sits a single nucleotide away, making a read error possible. This chain uses TRBV20-1 with TRBJ1-5; 8 bases align to TRBD1. Germline assignment: CDR1 DFQATT and CDR2 SNEGSKA (reference sequence). The CDR3 loop spans 15 amino acids. The CDR3 is CSAGDGQGGNQPQHF. The CDR3 DNA reads as TGCAGTGCTGGAGACGGACAGGGTGGCAATCAGCCCCAGCATTTT.

The table lists this clonotype with many counts. This chain connects TRBV7-9 to TRBJ2-3; D unresolved. CDR1 SEHNR and CDR2 FQNEAQ come from the germline V gene (reference sequence). The CDR3 runs 14 residues. Deletions cut 5 bases from V and 2 bases from J, with 11 bases between. The CDR3 DNA is TGTGCCAGCAGCCACGGCGGTCTCACAGATACGCAGTATTTT. It encodes CASSHGGLTDTQYF.

In this sample, this clonotype turned up a few times. The CDR3 bases are TGCAGTGCTCCTTTTCTTGGGGGACGTCCAGATACGCAGTATTTT. Its translation: CSAPFLGGRPDTQYF. The chain links TRBV20-1 to TRBJ2-3; D tentatively reads TRBD1 or TRBD2 (5 bases each). This CDR3 spans 15 amino acids. Germline V gives CDR1 DFQATT, CDR2 SNEGSKA (reference sequence). Trimming cost V 5 bases and J 4 bases, with 19 bases left between them.

V and J are TRBV30 and TRBJ2-2; no reliable D call. The V end was cut by 3 bases, the J end by 1 base, with 6 bases between. In germline, CDR1 is GTSNPN, CDR2 SVGIG (reference sequence). The CDR3 runs 13 residues. The CDR3 coding sequence is TGTGCCTGGAGACAGTTGAACACCGGGGAGCTGTTTTTT. Translation: CAWRQLNTGELFF.